This T cell receptor (beta chain) was found in a study of T-cell memory formation after mild COVID-19. The V end lost 7 bases, the J end lost 6 bases, and 7 bases lay between the germline ends. The CDR3 runs to 11 residues. Germline-derived CDR1 and CDR2 are SGHKS and YYEKEE (reference sequence). TCRdb recomputed calls from the 5' RACE reads with MiXCR, one row per CDR3 protein. The table has 100,000 or so distinct CDR3 sequences, 8.5% to 14% seen once. This receptor was obtained from a man younger than 35 who had mild COVID-19 (a few samples of this study predate the infection). Cell type and time point are not known. The sequencing sample was made of PBMCs or a T cell subset sorted from them (not recorded which). The chain recombines TRBV5-5 with TRBJ2-2, with D uncertain. The chain's CDR3 is CASEGPGELFF. As DNA, the CDR3 is TGTGCCAGCGAAGGCCCCGGGGAGCTGTTTTTT.